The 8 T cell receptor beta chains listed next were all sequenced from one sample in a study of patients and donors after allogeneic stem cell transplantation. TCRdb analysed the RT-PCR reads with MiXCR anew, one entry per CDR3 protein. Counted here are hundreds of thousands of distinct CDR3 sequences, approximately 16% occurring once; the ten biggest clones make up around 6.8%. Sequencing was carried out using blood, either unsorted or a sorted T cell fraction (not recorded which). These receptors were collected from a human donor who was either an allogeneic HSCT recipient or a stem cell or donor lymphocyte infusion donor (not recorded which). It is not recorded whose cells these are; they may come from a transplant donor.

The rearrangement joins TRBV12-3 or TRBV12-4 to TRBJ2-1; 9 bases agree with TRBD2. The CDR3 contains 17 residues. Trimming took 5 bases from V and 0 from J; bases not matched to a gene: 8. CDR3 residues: CASSASGDISSYNEQFF. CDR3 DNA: TGTGCCAGCAGTGCTAGCGGGGACATATCCTCCTACAATGAGCAGTTCTTC.

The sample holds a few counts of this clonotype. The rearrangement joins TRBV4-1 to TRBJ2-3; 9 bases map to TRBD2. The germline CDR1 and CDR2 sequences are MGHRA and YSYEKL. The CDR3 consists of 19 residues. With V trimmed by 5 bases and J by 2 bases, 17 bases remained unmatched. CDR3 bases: TGCGCCAGCAGCGCTTTCCCCAGCGGGAGGTCCTCCCACACAGATACGCAGTATTTT. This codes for CASSAFPSGRSSHTDTQYF.

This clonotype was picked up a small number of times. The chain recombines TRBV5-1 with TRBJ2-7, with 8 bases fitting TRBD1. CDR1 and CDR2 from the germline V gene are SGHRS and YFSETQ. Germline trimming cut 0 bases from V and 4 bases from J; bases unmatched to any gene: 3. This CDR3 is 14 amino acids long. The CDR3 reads CASSLEDREYEQYF. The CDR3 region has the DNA TGCGCCAGCAGCTTGGAGGACAGGGAATACGAGCAGTACTTC.

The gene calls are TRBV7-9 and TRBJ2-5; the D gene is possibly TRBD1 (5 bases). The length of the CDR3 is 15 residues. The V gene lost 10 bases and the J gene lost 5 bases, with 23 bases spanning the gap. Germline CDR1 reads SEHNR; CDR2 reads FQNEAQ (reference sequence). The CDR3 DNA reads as TGTGCCACCAATCCCTGGGGCGGTAAGGGGGAGACCCAGTACTTC. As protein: CATNPWGGKGETQYF.

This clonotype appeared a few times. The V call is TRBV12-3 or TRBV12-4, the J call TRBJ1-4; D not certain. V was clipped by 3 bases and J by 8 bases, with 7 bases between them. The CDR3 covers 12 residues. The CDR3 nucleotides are TGTGCCAGCAGTTTCGAGGCGGAAAAACTGTTTTTT. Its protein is CASSFEAEKLFF.

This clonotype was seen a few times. CDR3 in amino acids: CASRPKGNAGNQPQHF. The CDR3 DNA follows: TGTGCCAGTAGACCTAAAGGGAACGCGGGCAATCAGCCCCAGCATTTT. The J gene is TRBJ1-5, the V gene TRBV19; D unclear. This CDR3 is 16 amino acids long. The V end was cut by 6 bases, the J end by 2 bases, with 17 bases between. Germline-derived CDR1 and CDR2 are LNHDA and SQIVND (reference sequence). Combining the CDR3 with reference TRBV19 and TRBJ1-5 gives the whole variable domain DGGITQSPKYLFRKEGQNVTLSCEQNLNHDAMYWYRQDPGQGLRLIYYSQIVNDFQKGDIAEGYSVSREKKESFPLTVTSAQKNPTAFYLCASRPKGNAGNQPQHFGDGTRLSIL.

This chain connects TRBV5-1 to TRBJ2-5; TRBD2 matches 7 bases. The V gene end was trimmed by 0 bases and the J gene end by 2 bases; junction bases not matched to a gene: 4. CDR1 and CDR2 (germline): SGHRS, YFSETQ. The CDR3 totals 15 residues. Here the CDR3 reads CASSLGAGWQETQYF. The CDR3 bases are TGCGCCAGCAGCTTGGGAGCGGGGTGGCAAGAGACCCAGTACTTC.

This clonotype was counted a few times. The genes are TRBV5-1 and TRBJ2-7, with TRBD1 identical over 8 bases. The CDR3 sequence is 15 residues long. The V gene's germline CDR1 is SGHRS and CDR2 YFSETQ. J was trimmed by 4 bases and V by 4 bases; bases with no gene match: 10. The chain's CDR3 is CASSPNDRGGYEQYF. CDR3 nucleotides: TGCGCCAGCAGCCCAAACGACAGGGGAGGTTACGAGCAGTACTTC.